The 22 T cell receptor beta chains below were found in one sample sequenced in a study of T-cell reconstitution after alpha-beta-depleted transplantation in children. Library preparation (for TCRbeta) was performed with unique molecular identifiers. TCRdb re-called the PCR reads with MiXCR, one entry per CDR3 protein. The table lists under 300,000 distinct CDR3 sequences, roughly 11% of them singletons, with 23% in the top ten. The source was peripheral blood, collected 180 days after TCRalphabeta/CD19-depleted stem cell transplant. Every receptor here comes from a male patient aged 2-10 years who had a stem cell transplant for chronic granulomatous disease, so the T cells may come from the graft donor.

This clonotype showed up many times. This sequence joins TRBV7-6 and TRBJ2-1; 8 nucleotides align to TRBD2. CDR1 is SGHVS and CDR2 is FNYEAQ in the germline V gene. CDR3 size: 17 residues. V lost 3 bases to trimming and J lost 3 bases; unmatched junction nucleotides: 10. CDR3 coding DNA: TGTGCCAGCAGCTTTGTGAAAGGACTAGCTGACTACAATGAGCAGTTCTTC. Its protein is CASSFVKGLADYNEQFF. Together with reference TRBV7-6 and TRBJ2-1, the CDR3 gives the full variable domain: GAGVSQSPRYKVTKRGQDVALRCDPISGHVSLYWYRQALGQGPEFLTYFNYEAQQDKSGLPNDRFSAERPEGSISTLTIQRTEQRDSAMYRCASSFVKGLADYNEQFFGPGTRLTVL.

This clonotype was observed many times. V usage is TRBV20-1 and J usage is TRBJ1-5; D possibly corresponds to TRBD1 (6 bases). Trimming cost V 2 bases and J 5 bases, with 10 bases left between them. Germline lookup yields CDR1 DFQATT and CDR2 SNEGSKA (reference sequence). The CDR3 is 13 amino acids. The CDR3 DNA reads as TGCAGTGCTAGATTACAGGGATATCAGCCCCAGCATTTT. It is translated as CSARLQGYQPQHF.

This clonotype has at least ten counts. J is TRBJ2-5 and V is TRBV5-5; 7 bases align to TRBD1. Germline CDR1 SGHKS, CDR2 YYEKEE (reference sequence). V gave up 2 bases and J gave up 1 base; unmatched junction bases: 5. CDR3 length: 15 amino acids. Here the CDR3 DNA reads TGTGCCAGCAGCTTATACGGGACAGCCCAAGAGACCCAGTACTTC. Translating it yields CASSLYGTAQETQYF.

The CDR3 region is CAWRDAPMNTEAFF. The CDR3 bases are TGTGCCTGGAGGGACGCACCCATGAACACTGAAGCTTTCTTT. The gene calls are TRBV30 and TRBJ1-1; D is unresolved. The germline V and J ends were trimmed by 3 bases and 0 bases, with 11 bases remaining between them. The CDR3 extends over 14 amino acids. The germline V gene has CDR1 GTSNPN and CDR2 SVGIG (reference sequence).

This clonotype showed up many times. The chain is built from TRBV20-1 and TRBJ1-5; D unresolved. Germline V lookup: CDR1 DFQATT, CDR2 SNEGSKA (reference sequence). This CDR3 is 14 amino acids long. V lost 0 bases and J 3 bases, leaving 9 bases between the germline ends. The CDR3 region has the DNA TGCAGTGCTAGAGATTATAACGACAATCAGCCCCAGCATTTT. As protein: CSARDYNDNQPQHF.

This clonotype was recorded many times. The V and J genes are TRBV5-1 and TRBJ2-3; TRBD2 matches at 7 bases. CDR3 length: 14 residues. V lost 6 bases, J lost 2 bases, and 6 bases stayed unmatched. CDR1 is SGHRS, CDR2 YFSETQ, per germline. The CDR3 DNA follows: TGCGCCAGCATTCGGGGGGAGAACACAGATACGCAGTATTTT. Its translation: CASIRGENTDTQYF.

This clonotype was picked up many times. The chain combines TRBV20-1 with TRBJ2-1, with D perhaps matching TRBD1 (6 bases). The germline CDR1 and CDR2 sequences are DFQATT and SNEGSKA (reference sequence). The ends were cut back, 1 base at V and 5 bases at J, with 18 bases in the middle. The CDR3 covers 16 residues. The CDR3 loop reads CSARVYRASLHNEQFF. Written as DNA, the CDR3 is TGCAGTGCTAGAGTTTACAGGGCATCACTTCACAATGAGCAGTTCTTC.

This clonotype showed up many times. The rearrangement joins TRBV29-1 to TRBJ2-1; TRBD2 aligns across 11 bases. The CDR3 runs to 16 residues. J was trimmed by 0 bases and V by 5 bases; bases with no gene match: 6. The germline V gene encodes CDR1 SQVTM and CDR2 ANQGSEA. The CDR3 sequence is CSVFTGLADSYNEQFF. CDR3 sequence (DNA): TGCAGCGTTTTTACGGGACTAGCGGACTCCTACAATGAGCAGTTCTTC.

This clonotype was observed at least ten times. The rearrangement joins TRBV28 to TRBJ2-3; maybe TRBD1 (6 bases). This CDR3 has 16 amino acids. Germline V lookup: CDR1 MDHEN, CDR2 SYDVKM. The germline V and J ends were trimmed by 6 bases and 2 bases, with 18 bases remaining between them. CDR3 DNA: TGTGCCAGCAGCACCAAACGAACAGGGTTCACAGATACGCAGTATTTT. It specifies CASSTKRTGFTDTQYF. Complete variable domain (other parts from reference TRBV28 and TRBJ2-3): DVKVTQSSRYLVKRTGEKVFLECVQDMDHENMFWYRQDPGLGLRLIYFSYDVKMKEKGDIPEGYSVSREKKERFSLILESASTNQTSMYLCASSTKRTGFTDTQYFGPGTRLTVL.

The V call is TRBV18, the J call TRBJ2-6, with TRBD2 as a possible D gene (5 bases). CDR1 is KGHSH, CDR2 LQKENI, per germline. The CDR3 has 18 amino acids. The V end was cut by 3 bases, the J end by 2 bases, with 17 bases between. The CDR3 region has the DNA TGTGCCAGCTCACCGCTACCCGAGGGTTCGGCTGGGGCCAACGTCCTGACTTTC. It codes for CASSPLPEGSAGANVLTF.

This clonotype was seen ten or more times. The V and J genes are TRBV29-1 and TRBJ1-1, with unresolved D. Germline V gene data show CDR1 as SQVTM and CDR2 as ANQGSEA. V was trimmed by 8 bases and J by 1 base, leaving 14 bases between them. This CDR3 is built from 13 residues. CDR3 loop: CSFRKSPNTEAFF. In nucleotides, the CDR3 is TGCAGCTTCCGGAAGAGTCCGAACACTGAAGCTTTCTTT.

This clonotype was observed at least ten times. CDR3 sequence: CASSNLSGRRTGELFF. CDR3 sequence (DNA): TGTGCCAGCAGTAACTTAAGCGGGAGGCGAACCGGGGAGCTGTTTTTT. This chain joins TRBV6-5 and TRBJ2-2, with 9 bases identical to TRBD2. Germline V gene lookup returns CDR1 MNHEY and CDR2 SVGAGI. V was clipped by 5 bases and J by 5 bases; unmatched bases: 9. The CDR3 extends over 16 amino acids.

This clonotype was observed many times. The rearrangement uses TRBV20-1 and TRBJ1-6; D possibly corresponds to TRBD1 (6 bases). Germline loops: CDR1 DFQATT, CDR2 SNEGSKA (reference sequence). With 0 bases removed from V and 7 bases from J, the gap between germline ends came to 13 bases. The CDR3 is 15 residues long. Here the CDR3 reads CSARDRAGANSPLHF. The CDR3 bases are TGCAGTGCTAGAGATCGAGCAGGGGCGAATTCACCCCTCCACTTT.

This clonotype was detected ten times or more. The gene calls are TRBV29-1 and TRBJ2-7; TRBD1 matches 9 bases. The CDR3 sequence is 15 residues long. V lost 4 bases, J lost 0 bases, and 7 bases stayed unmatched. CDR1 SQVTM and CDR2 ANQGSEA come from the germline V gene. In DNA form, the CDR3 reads TGCAGCGTTGTTTACCGGGACAGGGCCTCCTACGAGCAGTACTTC. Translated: CSVVYRDRASYEQYF.

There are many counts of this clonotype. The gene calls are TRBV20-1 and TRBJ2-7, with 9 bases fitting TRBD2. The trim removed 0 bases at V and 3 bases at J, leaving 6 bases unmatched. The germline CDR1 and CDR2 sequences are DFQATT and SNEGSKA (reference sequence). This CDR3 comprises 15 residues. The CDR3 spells CSAREGGRANYEQYF. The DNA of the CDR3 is TGCAGTGCTAGAGAGGGCGGGAGGGCCAACTACGAGCAGTACTTC.

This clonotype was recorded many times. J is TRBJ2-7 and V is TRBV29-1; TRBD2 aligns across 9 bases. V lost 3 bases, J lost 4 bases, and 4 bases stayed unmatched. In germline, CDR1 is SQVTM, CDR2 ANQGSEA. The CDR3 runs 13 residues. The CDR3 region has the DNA TGCAGCGTTGAGGCTAGCGGGACGTACGAGCAGTACTTC. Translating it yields CSVEASGTYEQYF.

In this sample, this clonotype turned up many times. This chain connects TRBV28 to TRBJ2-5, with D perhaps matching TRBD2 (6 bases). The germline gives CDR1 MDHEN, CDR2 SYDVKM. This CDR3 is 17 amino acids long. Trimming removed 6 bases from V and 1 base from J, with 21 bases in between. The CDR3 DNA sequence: TGTGCCAGCAGCACCAGGTGGCTAGCGAGATTCCAAGAGACCCAGTACTTC. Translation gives CASSTRWLARFQETQYF.

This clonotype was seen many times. Here the CDR3 DNA reads TGTGCCAGCAGCTTAGTCTTGGTTGGCGCAGATACGCAGTATTTT. Its protein product is CASSLVLVGADTQYF. The genes are TRBV7-2 and TRBJ2-3; the D is unclear. This CDR3 is 15 amino acids long. Germline V gives CDR1 SGHTA, CDR2 FQGNSA. Trimming left V 1 base short and J 4 bases short, with 12 bases between.

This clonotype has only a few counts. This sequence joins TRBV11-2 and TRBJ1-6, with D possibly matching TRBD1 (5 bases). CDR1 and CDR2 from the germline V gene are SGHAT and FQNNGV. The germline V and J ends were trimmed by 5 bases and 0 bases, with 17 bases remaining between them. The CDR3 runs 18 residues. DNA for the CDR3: TGTGCCAGCAGCCCTCCGGGACGGAGAAGCTCCTATAATTCACCCCTCCACTTT. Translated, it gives CASSPPGRRSSYNSPLHF.

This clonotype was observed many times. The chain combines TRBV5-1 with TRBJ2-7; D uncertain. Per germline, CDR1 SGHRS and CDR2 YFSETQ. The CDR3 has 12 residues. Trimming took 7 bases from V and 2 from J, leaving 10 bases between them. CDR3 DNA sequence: TGCGCCAGCCACAATCCTACCTACGAGCAGTACTTC. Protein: CASHNPTYEQYF.

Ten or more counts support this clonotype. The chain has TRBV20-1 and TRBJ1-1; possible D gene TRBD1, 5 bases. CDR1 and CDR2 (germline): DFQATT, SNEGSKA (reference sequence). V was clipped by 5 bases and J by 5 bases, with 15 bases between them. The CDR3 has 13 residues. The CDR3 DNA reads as TGCAGTGCTGGGGGACCCCCTGGGACTGAAGCTTTCTTT. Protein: CSAGGPPGTEAFF.

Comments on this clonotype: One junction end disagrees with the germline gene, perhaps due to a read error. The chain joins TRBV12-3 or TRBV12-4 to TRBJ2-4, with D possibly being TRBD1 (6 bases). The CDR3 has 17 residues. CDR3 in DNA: TGTACCAGCAGTTTAGGTCCGAGTCAGGACAGAGAAAACATTCAGTACTTC. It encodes CTSSLGPSQDRENIQYF.